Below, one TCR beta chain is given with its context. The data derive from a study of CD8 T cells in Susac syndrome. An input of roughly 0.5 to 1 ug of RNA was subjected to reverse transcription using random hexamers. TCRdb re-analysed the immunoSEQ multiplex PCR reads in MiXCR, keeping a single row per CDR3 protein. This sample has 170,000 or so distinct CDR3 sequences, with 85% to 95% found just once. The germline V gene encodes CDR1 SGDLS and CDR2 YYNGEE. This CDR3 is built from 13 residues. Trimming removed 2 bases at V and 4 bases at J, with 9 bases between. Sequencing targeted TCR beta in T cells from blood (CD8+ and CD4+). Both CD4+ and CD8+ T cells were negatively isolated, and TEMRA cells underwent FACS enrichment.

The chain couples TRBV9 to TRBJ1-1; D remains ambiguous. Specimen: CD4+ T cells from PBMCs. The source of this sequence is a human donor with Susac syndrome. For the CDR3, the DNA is TGTGCCAGCAGCGTTTCGGCTAGCACTGAAGCTTTCTTT. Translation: CASSVSASTEAFF. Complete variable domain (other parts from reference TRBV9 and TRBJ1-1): DSGVTQTPKHLITATGQRVTLRCSPRSGDLSVYWYQQSLDQGLQFLIQYYNGEERAKGNILERFSAQQFPDLHSELNLSSLELGDSALYFCASSVSASTEAFFGQGTRLTVV.